This T cell receptor (beta chain) was captured in a study of blood T cell repertoires in COVID-19. Trimming stripped 0 bases from V and 10 bases from J, with 16 bases between. The germline gives CDR1 SGHDT, CDR2 YYEEEE. This CDR3 has 14 amino acids. Sequenced by immunoSEQ multiplex PCR; TCRdb stores in-frame clones only, minus some. The table lists roughly 380,000 clones, 70% to 85% of them singletons. The rearrangement joins TRBV5-6 to TRBJ1-2, with D maybe TRBD1 (6 bases). The sample was peripheral blood. The clonotype comes from a human donor with acute or convalescent COVID-19. The donor label of this sample is uncertain. CDR3 residues: CASSLEERGAHYTF. The CDR3 DNA reads TGTGCCAGCAGCTTGGAGGAGCGGGGGGCCCACTACACCTTC.